The 8 T cell receptor beta chains in this list originate from one sample, sequenced in a study of patients and donors after allogeneic stem cell transplantation. TCRdb called the RT-PCR reads again in MiXCR, with one record for every CDR3 protein. The sample carries fewer than 95,000 distinct CDR3 sequences, approximately 5.2% recorded once. Sequenced input: blood, either unsorted or a sorted T cell fraction (not recorded which). The receptors come from a human donor who was either an allogeneic HSCT recipient or a stem cell or donor lymphocyte infusion donor (not recorded which). It is not recorded whose cells these are; they may come from a transplant donor.

In regard to this clonotype: A much larger clone lies one base from this, so it may be a read error. This rearrangement joins TRBV12-3 or TRBV12-4 to TRBJ1-2; D is unclear. CDR3 size: 13 residues. The CDR3 bases are TGTGCCAGCAGTTTTGGTAGCAGTCGTGGCTACATCTTC. It specifies CASSFGSSRGYIF.

The gene calls are TRBV6-2 or TRBV6-3 and TRBJ1-1, with D possibly being TRBD1 (6 bases). Germline CDR1 is MNHEY and CDR2 is SVGEGT. V lost 9 bases and J lost 4, with 18 bases in between. The CDR3 has 14 amino acids. In nucleotides, the CDR3 is TGTGCCAGTTCTACGGGGGGCGCGGTCACTGAAGCTTTCTTT. Residues: CASSTGGAVTEAFF.

In its sample, this clonotype was seen many times. This rearrangement joins TRBV19 to TRBJ1-1; D ambiguous. This CDR3 comprises 12 residues. CDR1 is LNHDA, CDR2 SQIVND, per germline (reference sequence). The V gene lost 5 bases and the J gene lost 0 bases, with 4 bases spanning the gap. CDR3 in amino acids: CASSPLNTEAFF. CDR3 DNA: TGTGCCAGTAGTCCCTTGAACACTGAAGCTTTCTTT.

This clonotype has a count of ten or more. CDR3 bases: TGCAGTGCTAGATCTTGGGGAAAAAGCACAGATACGCAGTATTTT. Amino acids: CSARSWGKSTDTQYF. V gene TRBV20-1 combines with J gene TRBJ2-3; D call uncertain. Germline V gene data show CDR1 as DFQATT and CDR2 as SNEGSKA (reference sequence). Deletions cut 2 bases from V and 0 bases from J, with 12 bases between. CDR3 length equals 15 residues.

This clonotype was detected ten times or more. V and J are TRBV30 and TRBJ1-2; D ambiguous. The germline V gene encodes CDR1 GTSNPN and CDR2 SVGIG (reference sequence). This CDR3 contains 12 residues. Trimming left V 2 bases short and J 2 bases short, with 6 bases between. This CDR3 is CAWSRGNYGYTF. The CDR3 DNA sequence: TGTGCCTGGAGTCGTGGAAACTATGGCTACACCTTC.

The rearrangement uses TRBV7-9 and TRBJ2-1, with D unresolved. CDR3 length: 15 residues. V shed 4 bases and J shed 0 bases, with 10 bases lying between them. Germline V CDR1 and CDR2: SEHNR, FQNEAQ (reference sequence). In nucleotides, the CDR3 is TGTGCCAGCAGCTCTGGGTACAGCTCCTACAATGAGCAGTTCTTC. The encoded protein is CASSSGYSSYNEQFF.

This clonotype was counted a few times. The chain joins TRBV6-1 to TRBJ2-7, with 13 bases aligning to TRBD2. The CDR3 extends over 13 amino acids. Germline values: CDR1 MNHNS, CDR2 SASEGT. With V trimmed by 6 bases and J by 6 bases, 2 bases remained unmatched. The CDR3 region is CASSGTSGVEQYF. The CDR3, as DNA: TGTGCCAGCAGCGGGACTAGCGGGGTCGAGCAGTACTTC.

This clonotype was detected ten times or more. This chain uses TRBV12-3 or TRBV12-4 with TRBJ1-6; D unresolved. V dropped 5 bases and J dropped 7 bases, with 9 bases sitting between them. The CDR3 loop spans 13 amino acids. CDR3 in amino acids: CASSPAVNSPLHF. The DNA of the CDR3 is TGTGCCAGCAGTCCCGCAGTAAATTCACCCCTCCACTTT.